The sequence of this TCR beta chain was determined in a study of blood T cells in healthy people across ages. Using a J-beta primer mix together with a sample-barcoded 5' primer, a second PCR was run for about 6 to 12 cycles. From each sample, at least 2.5 million paired-end reads containing CDR3 were obtained. MiXCR, applied by TCRdb to the 5' RACE reads, yields one record per CDR3 protein. Of some 1.5 million distinct CDR3 sequences listed, over 25% are singletons. The length of the CDR3 is 15 residues. Germline loops: CDR1 LGHNA, CDR2 YSLEER. Trimming pared 0 bases from V and 4 bases from J, leaving 12 bases between.

The chain combines TRBV4-3 with TRBJ1-2; perhaps TRBD1 as D (5 bases). The clonotype comes from a woman aged 25 to 39 in good health. Sequenced material: blood. This CDR3 reads CASSQELTGTYGYTF. The CDR3, as DNA: TGCGCCAGCAGCCAAGAGTTGACCGGGACCTATGGCTACACCTTC.